The following is a T cell receptor beta chain sequence with its context. The antigen is not known. These data originate in a study of T-cell reconstitution after alpha-beta-depleted transplantation in children. Study-level points and caveats: It was reported that alpha-beta T cells came from several hundred expanded graft clones (about two months after transplant). At the one-year point after transplant, T-cell counts and TCRbeta diversity were found to come mostly from T cells that had been newly produced. Surviving recipient cells, namely T cells and thymic progenitors, were the source of high day-60 TCRbeta diversity in some patients.

V lost 3 bases and J lost 2; bases outside the gene matches: 7. The CDR3 is made up of 16 amino acids. Germline CDR1 is DFQATT and CDR2 is SNEGSKA (reference sequence). Unique molecular identifiers were used in preparing the TCRbeta library. One entry per CDR3 protein, called by TCRdb with MiXCR from the PCR reads. Of just over 950,000 distinct CDR3 sequences in the sample, 25% to 35% were seen once. The sequence derives from a boy in the first two years of life who had a stem cell transplant for SCID, so the T cells may come from the graft donor. The chain carries TRBV20-1 and TRBJ2-3; TRBD2 matches 11 bases. The material sequenced was PBMCs, mostly from graft donor cells, taken 360 days after TCRalphabeta/CD19-depleted stem cell transplant. DNA of the CDR3: TGCAGTGCTAGGATGGTACTAGCGGGGGTCACAGATACGCAGTATTTT. It translates to CSARMVLAGVTDTQYF.